Each of the 27 T cell receptor beta chains below was sequenced from the same sample in a study of early T cells in non-severe SARS-CoV-2 infection. TCRdb recomputed calls from the 5' RACE reads with MiXCR, one row per CDR3 protein. The sample comprises approximately 66,000 distinct CDR3 sequences, roughly an eighth of which are singletons, and roughly 4.5% rests with the top ten. The specimen was whole blood. The receptors here all came from an adult who was a healthcare worker with PCR-confirmed SARS-CoV-2 infection or an uninfected control (not recorded which).

The V and J genes are TRBV28 and TRBJ1-1, with D possibly being TRBD1 (6 bases). CDR1 and CDR2 (germline): MDHEN, SYDVKM. The CDR3 length is 16 residues. Between the trimmed V and J ends, which lost 5 bases and 1 base, there was a span of 17 bases. CDR3 DNA: TGTGCCAGCAGTCCCCCGAGGGGGACCCAGAACACTGAAGCTTTCTTT. This codes for CASSPPRGTQNTEAFF.

Regarding this clonotype: Being one base from a much bigger clone, this may be a read error. V gene TRBV20-1 combines with J gene TRBJ2-3; D is unresolved. The V gene lost 1 base and the J gene lost 7 bases, with 15 bases spanning the gap. The length of the CDR3 is 14 residues. CDR1 DFQATT and CDR2 SNEGSKA come from the germline V gene (reference sequence). The CDR3 sequence: CSARALGETYTQYF. The CDR3 nucleotides read TGCAGTGCTAGAGCACTGGGCGAAACCTATACGCAGTATTTT.

The V and J genes are TRBV20-1 and TRBJ2-2, with D possibly matching TRBD1 (6 bases). The ends were cut back, 5 bases at V and 5 bases at J, with 18 bases in the middle. This CDR3 comprises 15 residues. Germline V lookup: CDR1 DFQATT, CDR2 SNEGSKA (reference sequence). Here the CDR3 DNA reads TGCAGTGCTTTACCCCAACTCGACAGGACCGGGGAGCTGTTTTTT. This gives the protein CSALPQLDRTGELFF.

In this sample, this clonotype turned up many times. This sequence joins TRBV11-2 and TRBJ2-3, with D unresolved. Germline CDR1 reads SGHAT; CDR2 reads FQNNGV. Trimming removed 5 bases at V and 8 bases at J, with 11 bases between. There are 12 residues in the CDR3. The CDR3 protein is CASSADSPTQYF. The CDR3, as DNA: TGTGCCAGCAGCGCCGACTCTCCTACGCAGTATTTT. Supplemented by reference TRBV11-2 and TRBJ2-3, the full variable domain reads EAGVAQSPRYKIIEKRQSVAFWCNPISGHATLYWYQQILGQGPKLLIQFQNNGVVDDSQLPKDRFSAERLKGVDSTLKIQPAKLEDSAVYLCASSADSPTQYFGPGTRLTVL.

This chain connects TRBV28 to TRBJ2-7; a weak D match, TRBD1 (6 bases). Trimming cost V 5 bases and J 2 bases, with 13 bases left between them. Per the germline V gene, CDR1 is MDHEN and CDR2 is SYDVKM. CDR3 size: 14 residues. CDR3 DNA sequence: TGTGCCAGCAGTATACCGACAGGAACCTACGAGCAGTACTTC. Its translation: CASSIPTGTYEQYF.

This clonotype showed up many times. V and J are TRBV19 and TRBJ2-6; perhaps TRBD1 as D (6 bases). Trimming shortened V by 9 bases and J by 0 bases, and 12 bases separated the two germline ends. The length of the CDR3 is 15 residues. Germline CDR1 and CDR2: LNHDA and SQIVND (reference sequence). CDR3 region: CASRQVSSGANVLTF. The DNA for the CDR3 is TGTGCCAGCCGACAGGTCAGCTCTGGGGCCAACGTCCTGACTTTC.

This clonotype has more than one count but fewer than ten. The chain carries TRBV6-4 and TRBJ2-2, with D possibly matching TRBD2 (6 bases). The CDR3 spans 17 residues. V lost 6 bases and J lost 5, with 22 bases in between. Germline loops: CDR1 MRHNA, CDR2 SNTAGT. The CDR3 region is CASSTSPGGAGTGELFF. The CDR3 nucleotides read TGTGCCAGCAGCACCTCCCCGGGCGGTGCGGGGACCGGGGAGCTGTTTTTT.

This clonotype appeared many times. The genes are TRBV4-1 and TRBJ1-5, with D possibly matching TRBD1 (6 bases). V gave up 2 bases and J gave up 4 bases, with 12 bases separating them. Germline V gene sequence: CDR1 MGHRA, CDR2 YSYEKL. The CDR3 extends over 15 amino acids. The CDR3 is CASSQSGTPNQPQHF. CDR3 bases: TGCGCCAGCAGCCAATCCGGGACACCGAATCAGCCCCAGCATTTT.

This clonotype occurred many times. The J gene is TRBJ2-1, the V gene TRBV2; D is ambiguous. Germline V CDR1 and CDR2: SNHLY, FYNNEI. The V end was cut by 6 bases, the J end by 8 bases, with 23 bases between. This CDR3 contains 16 residues. The CDR3 loop reads CASSRTWVGLFDEQFF. The CDR3 DNA is TGTGCCAGCAGCCGAACGTGGGTAGGTTTGTTCGATGAGCAGTTCTTC.

The gene calls are TRBV3-1 and TRBJ2-7, with D tentatively TRBD1 (6 bases). The V end lost 1 base, the J end lost 8 bases, and 12 bases lay between the germline ends. Germline V gives CDR1 LGHDT, CDR2 YNNKEL (reference sequence). The CDR3 length is 13 residues. CDR3 loop: CASSQVGDKKQYF. Here the CDR3 DNA reads TGTGCCAGCAGCCAAGTTGGGGACAAAAAGCAGTACTTC.

Remarks on this clonotype: A read error may explain this, as a much larger clone is one base away. The chain uses TRBV12-3 or TRBV12-4 and TRBJ2-3; possibly TRBD2 for D (7 bases). Trimming cost V 6 bases and J 3 bases, with 19 bases left between them. The CDR3 length is 16 residues. The CDR3 nucleotides read TGTGCCAGCAGAGGCCGGGGACGGGGGGCGACAGATACGCAGTATTTT. As protein: CASRGRGRGATDTQYF.

This clonotype was detected ten times or more. The chain is built from TRBV30 and TRBJ1-5, with 8 bases aligning to TRBD1. The germline V gene encodes CDR1 GTSNPN and CDR2 SVGIG (reference sequence). This CDR3 is built from 14 residues. Losses at the gene ends were 0 bases for V and 6 bases for J; bases not matched to a gene: 4. CDR3 sequence: CAWSVSGGSQPQHF. CDR3 bases: TGTGCCTGGAGTGTATCAGGGGGCTCTCAGCCCCAGCATTTT.

This clonotype has a handful of counts. The rearrangement uses TRBV7-2 and TRBJ1-2; maybe TRBD1 (6 bases). V was trimmed by 5 bases and J by 6 bases, leaving 16 bases between them. The CDR3 has 14 residues. CDR1 SGHTA and CDR2 FQGNSA come from the germline V gene. In DNA, the CDR3 is TGTGCCAGCAGCCGCGATTGGGGGGCAGATGGCTACACCTTC. Protein product: CASSRDWGADGYTF.

V and J are TRBV7-9 and TRBJ2-2, with D possibly being TRBD1 (5 bases). The germline V gene encodes CDR1 SEHNR and CDR2 FQNEAQ (reference sequence). The CDR3 sequence is 17 residues long. V was pared by 5 bases and J by 5 bases, with 21 bases between. CDR3 nucleotide sequence: TGTGCCAGCAGCCCCGAAGGGGTCGGTTTAAGTACCGGGGAGCTGTTTTTT. Residues: CASSPEGVGLSTGELFF. The complete variable domain, with remaining parts taken from reference TRBV7-9 and TRBJ2-2, reads DTGVSQNPRHKITKRGQNVTFRCDPISEHNRLYWYRQTLGQGPEFLTYFQNEAQLEKSRLLSDRFSAERPKGSFSTLEIQRTEQGDSAMYLCASSPEGVGLSTGELFFGEGSRLTVL.

In its sample, this clonotype was seen a few times. The rearrangement links TRBV19 to TRBJ1-2; a weak D match, TRBD1 (5 bases). Germline assignment: CDR1 LNHDA and CDR2 SQIVND (reference sequence). Trimming cost V 6 bases and J 8 bases, with 16 bases left between them. The CDR3 loop spans 13 amino acids. The CDR3: CASRWSREGGYTF. In DNA form, the CDR3 reads TGTGCCAGTAGATGGAGCAGGGAGGGCGGCTACACCTTC.

This clonotype was detected only a few times. The V and J genes are TRBV6-5 and TRBJ1-4, with unresolved D. Trimming shortened V by 0 bases and J by 8 bases, and 16 bases separated the two germline ends. The CDR3 length is 16 residues. The germline CDR1 and CDR2 sequences are MNHEY and SVGAGI. The CDR3 spells CASSYSTDGSGEKLFF. The CDR3, as DNA: TGTGCCAGCAGTTACTCAACTGACGGATCTGGGGAAAAACTGTTTTTT.

In DNA, the CDR3 is TGTGCCAGCAGTTTACAAAGGGGCGCCCAGCCCCAGCATTTT. Protein: CASSLQRGAQPQHF. This chain uses TRBV28 with TRBJ1-5; possible D gene TRBD1, 5 bases. The CDR3 is 14 residues long. The ends were cut back, 2 bases at V and 7 bases at J, with 12 bases in the middle. CDR1 is MDHEN, CDR2 SYDVKM, per germline. Based on the CDR3 plus reference TRBV28 and TRBJ1-5, the full variable domain is DVKVTQSSRYLVKRTGEKVFLECVQDMDHENMFWYRQDPGLGLRLIYFSYDVKMKEKGDIPEGYSVSREKKERFSLILESASTNQTSMYLCASSLQRGAQPQHFGDGTRLSIL.

This clonotype was observed a few times. V is TRBV6-5 and J is TRBJ2-7, with 8 bases matching TRBD1. This CDR3 comprises 15 residues. In germline, CDR1 is MNHEY, CDR2 SVGAGI. Trimming at V came to 5 bases and at J to 4 bases, leaving 10 bases not matched to a gene. DNA of the CDR3: TGTGCCAGCAGTAAGACAGGGGAGTATAGGTACGAGCAGTACTTC. Its translation is CASSKTGEYRYEQYF.

This clonotype was seen only a few times. The chain links TRBV6-1 to TRBJ2-1; TRBD2 might be the D (8 bases). With 7 bases removed from V and 10 bases from J, the gap between germline ends came to 20 bases. The CDR3 has 14 residues. Germline-derived CDR1 and CDR2 are MNHNS and SASEGT. CDR3 sequence (DNA): TGTGCCAGCATTGCGACAGGGACGGGAGGGGAGCAGTTCTTC. This codes for CASIATGTGGEQFF.

This clonotype has at least ten counts. The chain recombines TRBV7-3 with TRBJ2-2; D possibly uses TRBD1 or TRBD2 (5 bases each). The CDR3 spans 15 residues. V lost 2 bases to trimming and J lost 6 bases, with 13 bases between them. Germline V lookup: CDR1 SGHTA, CDR2 FQGTGA. CDR3: CASSLEGMIAGELFF. For the CDR3, the DNA is TGTGCCAGCAGCTTAGAGGGGATGATCGCCGGGGAGCTGTTTTTT.

This clonotype was seen more than once but under ten times. The chain's CDR3 is CSAPESSTDTQYF. As DNA, the CDR3 is TGCAGTGCACCGGAGAGTAGCACAGATACGCAGTATTTT. This chain uses TRBV20-1 with TRBJ2-3; D remains unclear. This CDR3 is built from 13 residues. Germline CDR1 DFQATT, CDR2 SNEGSKA (reference sequence). Trimming removed 6 bases at V and 0 bases at J, with 10 bases between.

This clonotype was seen repeatedly, ten times or more. This sequence joins TRBV6-1 and TRBJ2-6; D not certain. Germline values: CDR1 MNHNS, CDR2 SASEGT. The V end lost 7 bases, the J end lost 1 base, and 11 bases lay between the germline ends. The CDR3 totals 15 residues. CDR3 sequence (DNA): TGTGCCAGCACCCTCCGCGAATCTGGGGCCAACGTCCTGACTTTC. Its translation: CASTLRESGANVLTF.

This clonotype appeared many times. The chain recombines TRBV9 with TRBJ1-1; 9 bases agree with TRBD1. Germline CDR1 SGDLS, CDR2 YYNGEE. This CDR3 is built from 14 residues. The trim removed 3 bases at V and 11 bases at J, leaving 11 bases unmatched. CDR3 region: CASSGGQGQSSAFF. Here the CDR3 DNA reads TGTGCCAGCAGCGGAGGACAGGGGCAGTCGAGTGCTTTCTTT.

This clonotype was seen only a few times. The chain combines TRBV7-9 with TRBJ2-1; D assignment may be TRBD1 or TRBD2 (5 bases each). This CDR3 comprises 16 residues. V was shortened by 5 bases and J by 7 bases, with 21 bases between the two germline ends. CDR1 is SEHNR and CDR2 is FQNEAQ in the germline V gene (reference sequence). CDR3 nucleotide sequence: TGTGCCAGCAGCCCTAGGGGAGCGGCCCAAGGGAATGAGCAGTTCTTC. Protein product: CASSPRGAAQGNEQFF.

This clonotype was recorded many times. The chain couples TRBV11-2 to TRBJ2-1; D is possibly TRBD1 or TRBD2 (7 bases each). Germline V gene lookup returns CDR1 SGHAT and CDR2 FQNNGV. CDR3 length: 16 residues. Trimming cost V 4 bases and J 4 bases, with 17 bases left between them. DNA for the CDR3: TGTGCCAGCAGCTCTCAGGGGGGGTCTAGTTACAATGAGCAGTTCTTC. Translation: CASSSQGGSSYNEQFF.

This CDR3 reads CASSPGAWGSGNTIYF. The DNA for the CDR3 is TGTGCCAGCAGCCCTGGAGCGTGGGGCTCTGGAAACACCATATATTTT. This chain uses TRBV11-2 with TRBJ1-3; D is unclear. The CDR3 consists of 16 residues. The V gene's germline CDR1 is SGHAT and CDR2 FQNNGV. The V end was cut by 5 bases, the J end by 0 bases, with 14 bases between. Together with reference TRBV11-2 and TRBJ1-3, the CDR3 gives the full variable domain: EAGVAQSPRYKIIEKRQSVAFWCNPISGHATLYWYQQILGQGPKLLIQFQNNGVVDDSQLPKDRFSAERLKGVDSTLKIQPAKLEDSAVYLCASSPGAWGSGNTIYFGEGSWLTVV.

This clonotype was counted between two and nine times. The chain uses TRBV12-3 or TRBV12-4 and TRBJ1-5; the D is unclear. Trimming removed 10 bases from V and 7 bases from J, with 14 bases in between. This CDR3 region has 12 residues. This chain's CDR3 is CATSMGRQPQHF. In DNA, the CDR3 is TGTGCCACTTCCATGGGCAGGCAGCCCCAGCATTTT.